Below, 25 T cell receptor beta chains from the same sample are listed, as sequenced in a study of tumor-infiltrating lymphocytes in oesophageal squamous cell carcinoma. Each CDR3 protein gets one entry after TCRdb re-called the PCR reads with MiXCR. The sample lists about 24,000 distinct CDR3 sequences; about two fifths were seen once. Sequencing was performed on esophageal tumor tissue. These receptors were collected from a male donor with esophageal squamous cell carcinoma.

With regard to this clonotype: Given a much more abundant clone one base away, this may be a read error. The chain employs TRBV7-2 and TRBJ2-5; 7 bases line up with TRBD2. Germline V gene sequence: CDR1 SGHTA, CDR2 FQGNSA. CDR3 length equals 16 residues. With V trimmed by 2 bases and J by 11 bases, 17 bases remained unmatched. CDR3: CASSLPRVVGGNEQYF. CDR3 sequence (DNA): TGTGCCAGCAGCTTACCGCGAGTGGTGGGGGGGAATGAGCAGTACTTC.

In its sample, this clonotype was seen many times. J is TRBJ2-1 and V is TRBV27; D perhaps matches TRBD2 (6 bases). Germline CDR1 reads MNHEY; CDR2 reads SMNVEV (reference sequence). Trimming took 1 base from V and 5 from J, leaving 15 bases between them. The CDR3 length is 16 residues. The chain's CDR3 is CASSLYPQRADNEQFF. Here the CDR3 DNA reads TGTGCCAGCAGTTTATATCCCCAGCGGGCCGACAATGAGCAGTTCTTC.

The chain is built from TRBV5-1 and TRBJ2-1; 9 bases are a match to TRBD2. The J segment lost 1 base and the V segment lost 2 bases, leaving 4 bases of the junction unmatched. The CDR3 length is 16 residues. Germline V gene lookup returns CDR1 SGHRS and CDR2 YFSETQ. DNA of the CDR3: TGCGCCAGCAGCTTCGCTAGCGGGGTTTCCTACAATGAGCAGTTCTTC. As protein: CASSFASGVSYNEQFF.

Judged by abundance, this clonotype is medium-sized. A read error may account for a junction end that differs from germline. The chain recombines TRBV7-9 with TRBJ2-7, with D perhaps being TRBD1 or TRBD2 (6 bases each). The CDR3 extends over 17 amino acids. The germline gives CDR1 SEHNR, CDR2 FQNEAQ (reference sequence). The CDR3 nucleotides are TGTGCCAGCAGCCTAGCCGGGACATCCCCCGCGGGGTCACCCCTCCACTTC. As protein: CASSLAGTSPAGSPLHF.

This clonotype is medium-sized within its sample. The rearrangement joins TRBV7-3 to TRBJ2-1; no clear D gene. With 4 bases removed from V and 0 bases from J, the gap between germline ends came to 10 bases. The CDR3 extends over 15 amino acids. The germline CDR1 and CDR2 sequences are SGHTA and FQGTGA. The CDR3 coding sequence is TGTGCCAGCAGCTCGGCCCACAGCTCCTACAATGAGCAGTTCTTC. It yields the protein CASSSAHSSYNEQFF.

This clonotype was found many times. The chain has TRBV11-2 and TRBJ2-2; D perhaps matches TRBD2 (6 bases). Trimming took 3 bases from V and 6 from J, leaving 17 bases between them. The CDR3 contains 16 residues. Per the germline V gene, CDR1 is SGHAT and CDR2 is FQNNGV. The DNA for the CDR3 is TGTGCCAGCAGCTTCCGGGGTTGGGGGGACGCCGGGGAGCTGTTTTTT. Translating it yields CASSFRGWGDAGELFF.

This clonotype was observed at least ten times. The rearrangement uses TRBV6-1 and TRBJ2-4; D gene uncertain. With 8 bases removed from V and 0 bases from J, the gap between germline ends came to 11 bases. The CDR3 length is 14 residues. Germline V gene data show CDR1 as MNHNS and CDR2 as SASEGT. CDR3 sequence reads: CASEVTLAKNIQYF. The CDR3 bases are TGTGCCAGCGAGGTGACACTAGCCAAAAACATTCAGTACTTC.

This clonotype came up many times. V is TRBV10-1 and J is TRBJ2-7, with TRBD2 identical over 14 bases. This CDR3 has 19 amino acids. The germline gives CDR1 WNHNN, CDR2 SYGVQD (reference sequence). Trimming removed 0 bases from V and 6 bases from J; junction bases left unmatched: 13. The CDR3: CASSESSGLAGVYWAEQYF. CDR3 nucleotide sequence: TGCGCCAGCAGTGAGTCGTCGGGACTAGCGGGAGTTTATTGGGCCGAGCAGTACTTC.

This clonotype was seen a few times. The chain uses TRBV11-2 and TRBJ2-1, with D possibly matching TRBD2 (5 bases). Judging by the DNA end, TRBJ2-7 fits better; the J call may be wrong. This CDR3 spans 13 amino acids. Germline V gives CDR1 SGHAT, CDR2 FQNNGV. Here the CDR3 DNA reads TGTGCCAGCAGCTTCGGACCACTAGACGAGCAGTACTTC. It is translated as CASSFGPLDEQYF.

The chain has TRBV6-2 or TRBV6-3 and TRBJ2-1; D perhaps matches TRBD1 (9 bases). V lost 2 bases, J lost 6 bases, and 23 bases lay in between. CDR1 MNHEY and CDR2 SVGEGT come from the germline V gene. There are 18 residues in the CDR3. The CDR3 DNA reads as TGTGCCAGCAGTTACCGAGACAGGGGGTCTACTAGCGGCAATGAGCAGTTCTTC. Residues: CASSYRDRGSTSGNEQFF.

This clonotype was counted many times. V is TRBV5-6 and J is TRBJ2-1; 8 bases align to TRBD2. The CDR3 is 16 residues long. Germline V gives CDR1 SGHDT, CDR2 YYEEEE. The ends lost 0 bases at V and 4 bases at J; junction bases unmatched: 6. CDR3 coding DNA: TGTGCCAGCAGCTTGGTGACGGGGGGGAGGTACAATGAGCAGTTCTTC. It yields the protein CASSLVTGGRYNEQFF.

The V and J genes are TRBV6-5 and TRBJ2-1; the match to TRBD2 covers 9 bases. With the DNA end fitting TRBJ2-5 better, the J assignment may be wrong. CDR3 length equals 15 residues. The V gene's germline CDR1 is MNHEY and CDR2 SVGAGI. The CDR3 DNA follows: TGTGCCAGCAGCTTAGCGGGAGTTCCCCAAGAGACCCAGTACTTC. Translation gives CASSLAGVPQETQYF.

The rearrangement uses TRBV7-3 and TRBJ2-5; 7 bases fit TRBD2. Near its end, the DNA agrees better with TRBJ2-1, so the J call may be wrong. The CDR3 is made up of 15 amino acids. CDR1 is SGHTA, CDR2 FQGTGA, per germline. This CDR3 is CASSLTREPFNEQFF. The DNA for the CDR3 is TGTGCCAGCAGCTTAACGCGGGAGCCTTTCAATGAGCAGTTCTTC.

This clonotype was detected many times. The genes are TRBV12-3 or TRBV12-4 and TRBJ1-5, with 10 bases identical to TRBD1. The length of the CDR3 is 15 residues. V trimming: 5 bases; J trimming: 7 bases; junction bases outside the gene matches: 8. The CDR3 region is CASSRGQGRGQPQHF. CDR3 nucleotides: TGTGCCAGCAGTAGGGGACAGGGGAGGGGACAGCCCCAGCATTTT.

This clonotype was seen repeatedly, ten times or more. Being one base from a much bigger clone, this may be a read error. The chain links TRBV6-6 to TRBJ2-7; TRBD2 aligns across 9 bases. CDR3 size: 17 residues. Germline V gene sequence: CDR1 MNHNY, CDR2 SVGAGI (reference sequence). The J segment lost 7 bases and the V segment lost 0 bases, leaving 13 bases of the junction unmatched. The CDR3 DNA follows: TGTGCCAGCAGTTACTCTATAGCGGGAGCCCCATACAATGAGCAGTACTTC. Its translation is CASSYSIAGAPYNEQYF.

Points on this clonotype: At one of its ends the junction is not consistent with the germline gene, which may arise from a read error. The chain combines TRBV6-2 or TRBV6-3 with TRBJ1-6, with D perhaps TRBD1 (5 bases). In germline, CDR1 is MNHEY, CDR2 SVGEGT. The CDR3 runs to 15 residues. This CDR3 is CASSDRGTGSYEQYF. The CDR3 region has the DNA TGTGCCAGCTCCGACAGAGGAACAGGTTCCTACGAGCAGTACTTT.

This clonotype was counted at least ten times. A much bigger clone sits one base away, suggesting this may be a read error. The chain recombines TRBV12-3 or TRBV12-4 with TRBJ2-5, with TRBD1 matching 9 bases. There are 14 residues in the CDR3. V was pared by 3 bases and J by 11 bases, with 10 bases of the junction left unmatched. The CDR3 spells CASSFGTGSNEQYF. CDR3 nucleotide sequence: TGTGCCAGCAGTTTTGGGACAGGGTCGAATGAGCAGTACTTC.

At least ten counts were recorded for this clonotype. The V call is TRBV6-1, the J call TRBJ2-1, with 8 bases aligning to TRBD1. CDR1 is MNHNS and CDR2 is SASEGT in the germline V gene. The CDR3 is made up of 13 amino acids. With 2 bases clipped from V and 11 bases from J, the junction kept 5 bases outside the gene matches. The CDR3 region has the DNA TGTGCCAGCAGTGAATGGACCAGGGGGCAGCAGTTCTTC. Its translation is CASSEWTRGQQFF.

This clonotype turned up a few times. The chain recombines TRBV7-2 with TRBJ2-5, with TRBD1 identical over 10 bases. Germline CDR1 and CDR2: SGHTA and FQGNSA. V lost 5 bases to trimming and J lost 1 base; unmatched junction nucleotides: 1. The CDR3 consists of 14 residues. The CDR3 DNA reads TGTGCCAGCAGCCGGGACAGGGGCCAAGAGACCCAGTACTTC. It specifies CASSRDRGQETQYF.

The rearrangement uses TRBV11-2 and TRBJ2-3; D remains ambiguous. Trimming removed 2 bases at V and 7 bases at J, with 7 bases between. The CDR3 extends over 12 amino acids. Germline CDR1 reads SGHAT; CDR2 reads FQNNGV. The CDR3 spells CASSLMPYTQYF. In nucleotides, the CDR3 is TGTGCCAGCAGCTTAATGCCTTATACGCAGTATTTT.

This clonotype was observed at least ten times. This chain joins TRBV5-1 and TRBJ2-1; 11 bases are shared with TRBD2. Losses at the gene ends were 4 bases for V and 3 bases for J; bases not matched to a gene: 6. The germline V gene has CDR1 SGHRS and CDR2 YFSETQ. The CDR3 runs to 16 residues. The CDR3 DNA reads TGCGCCAGCAGCATCCATAGCGGGGGGGACTACAATGAGCAGTTCTTC. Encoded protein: CASSIHSGGDYNEQFF.

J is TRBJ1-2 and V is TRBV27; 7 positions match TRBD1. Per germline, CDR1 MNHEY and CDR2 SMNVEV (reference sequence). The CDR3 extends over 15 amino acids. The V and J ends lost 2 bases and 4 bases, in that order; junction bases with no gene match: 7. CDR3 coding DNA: TGTGCCAGCAGTTTAGGGGGCCAGGGGGGCTATGGCTACACCTTC. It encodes CASSLGGQGGYGYTF.

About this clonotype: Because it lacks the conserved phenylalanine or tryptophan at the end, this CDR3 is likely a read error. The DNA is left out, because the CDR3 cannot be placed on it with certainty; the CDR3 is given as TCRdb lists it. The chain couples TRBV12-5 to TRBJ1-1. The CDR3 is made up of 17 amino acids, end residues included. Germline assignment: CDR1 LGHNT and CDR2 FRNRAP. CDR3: CASGLVPGYPCEQYFGQ.

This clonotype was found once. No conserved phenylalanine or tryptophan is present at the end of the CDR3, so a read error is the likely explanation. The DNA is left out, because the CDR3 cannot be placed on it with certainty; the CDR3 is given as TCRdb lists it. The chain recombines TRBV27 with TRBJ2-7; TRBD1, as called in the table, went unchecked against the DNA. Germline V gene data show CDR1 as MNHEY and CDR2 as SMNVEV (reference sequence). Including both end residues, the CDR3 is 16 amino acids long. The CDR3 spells CASSLVSGAKGYTFGS.

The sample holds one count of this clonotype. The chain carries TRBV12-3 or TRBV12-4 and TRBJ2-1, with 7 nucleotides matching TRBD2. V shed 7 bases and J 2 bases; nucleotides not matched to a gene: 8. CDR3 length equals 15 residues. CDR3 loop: CASTAAGTTYNEQFF. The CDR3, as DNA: TGTGCCAGCACCGCGGCCGGGACTACCTACAATGAGCAGTTCTTC.